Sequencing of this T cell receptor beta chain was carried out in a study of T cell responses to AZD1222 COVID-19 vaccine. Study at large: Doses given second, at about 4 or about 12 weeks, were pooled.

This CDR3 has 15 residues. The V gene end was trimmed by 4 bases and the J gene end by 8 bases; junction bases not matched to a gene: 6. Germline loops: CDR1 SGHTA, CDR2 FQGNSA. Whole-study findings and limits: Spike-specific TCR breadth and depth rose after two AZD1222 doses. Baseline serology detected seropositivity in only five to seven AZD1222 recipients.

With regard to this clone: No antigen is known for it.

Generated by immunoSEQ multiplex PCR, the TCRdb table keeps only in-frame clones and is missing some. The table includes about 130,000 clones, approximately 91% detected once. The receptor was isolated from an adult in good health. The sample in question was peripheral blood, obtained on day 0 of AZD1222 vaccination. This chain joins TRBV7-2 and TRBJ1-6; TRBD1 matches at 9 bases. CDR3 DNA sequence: TGTGCCAGCAGCTGGGGGACAGGGTGGGATTCACCCCTCCACTTT. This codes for CASSWGTGWDSPLHF.